This TCR beta chain was captured in a study of T cell repertoires in cytomegalovirus infection. Across the study: The study used recently identified HLA-C-restricted and well-studied HLA-B-restricted CMV epitopes. In public TCR beta signatures, there were indications of both CMV infection and matching HLA type.

Broader study findings: Carriers of CMV plus the relevant HLA were identified by cumulative public TCR beta family frequency. In two of eight donors, the top clonotype was HLA-C-restricted CMV-specific.

TCRdb itself ran the reads through MiXCR, one entry per CDR3 protein. The table lists hundreds of thousands of distinct CDR3 sequences, roughly 28% of them singletons. J was trimmed by 6 bases and V by 4 bases; bases with no gene match: 5. Per the germline V gene, CDR1 is LGHDT and CDR2 is YNNKEL (reference sequence). The CDR3 loop spans 14 amino acids. About this clonotype itself: The antigen remains unidentified.

J is TRBJ1-4 and V is TRBV3-1, with 7 bases matching TRBD1. The clonotype comes from a human donor in good health (CMV status not recorded). Some clones in this sample may be carry-over from other donors' samples. Specimen: cultured PBMCs, collected from culture after CMV antigen stimulation. CDR3 DNA: TGTGCCAGCAGCCCCGGGACAGCCCATGAAAAACTGTTTTTT. Its protein product is CASSPGTAHEKLFF. Filled out from reference TRBV3-1 and TRBJ1-4, the complete variable domain reads DTAVSQTPKYLVTQMGNDKSIKCEQNLGHDTMYWYKQDSKKFLKIMFSYNNKELIINETVPNRFSPKSPDKAHLNLHINSLELGDSAVYFCASSPGTAHEKLFFGSGTQLSVL.